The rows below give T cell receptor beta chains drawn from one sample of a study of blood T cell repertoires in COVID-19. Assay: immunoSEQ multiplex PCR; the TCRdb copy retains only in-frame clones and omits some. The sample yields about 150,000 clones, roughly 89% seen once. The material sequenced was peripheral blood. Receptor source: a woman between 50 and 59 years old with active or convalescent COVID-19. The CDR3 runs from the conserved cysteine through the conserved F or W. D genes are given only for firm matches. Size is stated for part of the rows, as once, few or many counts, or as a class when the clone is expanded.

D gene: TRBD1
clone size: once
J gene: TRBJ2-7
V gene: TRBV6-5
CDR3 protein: CATHRGLLDEQYF
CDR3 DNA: TGTGCCACCCACAGGGGGCTCCTTGACGAGCAGTACTTC

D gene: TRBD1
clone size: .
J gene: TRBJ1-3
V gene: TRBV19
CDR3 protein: CASSIGTGRSGNTIYF
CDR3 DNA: TGTGCCAGTAGTATTGGGACAGGGCGCTCTGGAAACACCATATATTTT

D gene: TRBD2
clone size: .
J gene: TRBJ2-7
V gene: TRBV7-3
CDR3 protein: CASSSQAGASYEQYF
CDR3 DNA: TGTGCCAGCAGCTCCCAAGCGGGAGCCTCCTACGAGCAGTACTTC

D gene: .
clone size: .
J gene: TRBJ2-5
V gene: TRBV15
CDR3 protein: CATSRRTASLRETQYF
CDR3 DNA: TGTGCCACCAGCAGGCGGACAGCTTCACTGAGAGAGACCCAGTACTTC

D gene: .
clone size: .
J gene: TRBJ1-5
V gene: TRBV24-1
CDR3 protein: CATSDSQGNSNQPQHF
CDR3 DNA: TGTGCCACCAGTGATAGCCAGGGGAATAGCAATCAGCCCCAGCATTTT

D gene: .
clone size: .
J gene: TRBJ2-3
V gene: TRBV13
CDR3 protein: CASSFLHDGSRTDTQYF
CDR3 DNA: TGTGCCAGCAGCTTCCTCCATGACGGGAGCCGCACAGATACGCAGTATTTT

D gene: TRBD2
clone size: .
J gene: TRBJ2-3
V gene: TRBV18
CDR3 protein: CASSLSTSGATDTQYF
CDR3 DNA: TGTGCCAGCTCACTCTCGACTAGCGGGGCCACAGATACGCAGTATTTT

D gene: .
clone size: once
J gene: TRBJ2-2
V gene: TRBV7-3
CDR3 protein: CASSLSVTGELFF
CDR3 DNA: TGTGCCAGCAGCCTCAGTGTCACCGGGGAGCTGTTTTTT

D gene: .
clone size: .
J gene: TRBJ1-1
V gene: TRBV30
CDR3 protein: CAWRVATEAFF
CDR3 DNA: TGTGCCTGGAGGGTAGCGACTGAAGCTTTCTTT

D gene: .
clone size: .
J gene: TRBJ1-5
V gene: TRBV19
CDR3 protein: CASSLDPREGYSNQPQHF
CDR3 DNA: TGTGCCAGTAGTCTGGACCCAAGGGAGGGGTATAGCAATCAGCCCCAGCATTTT

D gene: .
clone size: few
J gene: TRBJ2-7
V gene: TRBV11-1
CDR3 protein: CASSPYGGGAYEQYF
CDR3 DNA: TGTGCCAGCAGCCCCTATGGAGGGGGCGCGTACGAGCAGTACTTC

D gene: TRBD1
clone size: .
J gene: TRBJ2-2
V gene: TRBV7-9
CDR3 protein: CASSAPGQGTGELFF
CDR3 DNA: TGTGCCAGCAGCGCCCCGGGACAGGGTACCGGGGAGCTGTTTTTT

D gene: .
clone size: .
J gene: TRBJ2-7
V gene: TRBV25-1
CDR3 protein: CASSGFDRYEQYF
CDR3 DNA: TGTGCCAGCAGTGGATTCGATAGATACGAGCAGTACTTC

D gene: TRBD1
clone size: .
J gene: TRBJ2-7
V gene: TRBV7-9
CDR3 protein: CASSLEDRFDEQYF
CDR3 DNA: TGTGCCAGCAGCTTAGAGGACAGGTTTGACGAGCAGTACTTC

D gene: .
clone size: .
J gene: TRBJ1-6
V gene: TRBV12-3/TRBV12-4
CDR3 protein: CASSPSYNSPLHF
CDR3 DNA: TGTGCCAGCTCCCCCAGTTATAATTCACCCCTCCACTTT

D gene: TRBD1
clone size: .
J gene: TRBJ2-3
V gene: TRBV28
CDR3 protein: CATGQGLTDTQYF
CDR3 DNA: TGTGCAACGGGACAGGGGCTTACAGATACGCAGTATTTT

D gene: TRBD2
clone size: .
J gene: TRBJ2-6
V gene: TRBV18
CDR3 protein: CASSPRDYNSGANVLTF
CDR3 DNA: TGTGCCAGCTCACCACGGGACTACAACTCTGGGGCCAACGTCCTGACTTTC

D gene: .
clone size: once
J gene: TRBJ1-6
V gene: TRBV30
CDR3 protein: CAWSVPRQSYNSPLHF
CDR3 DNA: TGTGCCTGGAGTGTCCCCCGACAGAGTTATAATTCACCCCTCCACTTT

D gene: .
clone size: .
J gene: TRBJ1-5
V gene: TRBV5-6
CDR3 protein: CASSLDRLNQPQHF
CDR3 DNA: TGTGCCAGCAGCCTCGACAGGCTCAATCAGCCCCAGCATTTT

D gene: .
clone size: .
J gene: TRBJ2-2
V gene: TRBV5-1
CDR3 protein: CASSFGPGELFF
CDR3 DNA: TGCGCCAGCAGCTTTGGGCCCGGGGAGCTGTTTTTT

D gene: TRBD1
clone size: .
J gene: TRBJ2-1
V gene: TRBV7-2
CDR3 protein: CASSLLRTGTNEQFF
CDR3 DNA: TGTGCCAGCAGCCTATTGAGGACAGGGACGAATGAGCAGTTCTTC

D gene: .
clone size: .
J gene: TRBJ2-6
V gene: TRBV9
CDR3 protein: CASSVGEGTPRANVLTF
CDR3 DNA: TGTGCCAGCAGCGTAGGTGAAGGGACACCTCGGGCCAACGTCCTGACTTTC

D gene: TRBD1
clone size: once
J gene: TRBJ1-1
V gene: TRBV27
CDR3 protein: CASSPTGSFMPNTEAFF
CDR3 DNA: TGTGCCAGCAGTCCGACAGGGTCCTTCATGCCTAACACTGAAGCTTTCTTT

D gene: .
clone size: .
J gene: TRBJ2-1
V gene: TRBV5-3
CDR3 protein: CARSFGRGSPSYNEQFF
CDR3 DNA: TGTGCCAGAAGCTTCGGCAGGGGAAGCCCATCCTACAATGAGCAGTTCTTC

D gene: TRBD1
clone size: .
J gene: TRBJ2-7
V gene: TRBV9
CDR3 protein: CASSASQQGAYEQYF
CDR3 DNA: TGTGCCAGCAGCGCTTCCCAGCAGGGGGCTTACGAGCAGTACTTC

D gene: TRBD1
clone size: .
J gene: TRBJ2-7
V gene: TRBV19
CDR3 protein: CASRDRGTSYEQYF
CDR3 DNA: TGTGCCAGTAGGGACAGGGGCACTTCCTACGAGCAGTACTTC

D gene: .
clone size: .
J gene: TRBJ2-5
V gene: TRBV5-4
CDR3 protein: CASSLRNQETQYF
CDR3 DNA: TGTGCCAGCAGCTTGCGTAACCAAGAGACCCAGTACTTC

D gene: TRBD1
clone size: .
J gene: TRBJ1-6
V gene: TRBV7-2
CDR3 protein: CASSLEGRGLSTAPLHF
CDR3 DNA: TGTGCCAGCAGCTTAGAAGGCAGGGGGCTTTCGACAGCACCCCTCCACTTT

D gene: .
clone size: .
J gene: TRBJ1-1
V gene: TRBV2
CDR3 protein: CASSYREPTEAFF
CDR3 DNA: TGTGCCAGCAGTTACAGGGAACCCACTGAAGCTTTCTTT

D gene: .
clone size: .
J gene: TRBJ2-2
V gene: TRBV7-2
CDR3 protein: CASSFWTGLTGELFF
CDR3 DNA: TGTGCCAGCAGCTTCTGGACTGGACTCACCGGGGAGCTGTTTTTT

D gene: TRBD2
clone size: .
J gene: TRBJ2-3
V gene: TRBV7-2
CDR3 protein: CASSPLAGAGDTQYF
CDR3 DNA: TGTGCCAGCAGCCCTCTAGCGGGGGCGGGAGATACGCAGTATTTT

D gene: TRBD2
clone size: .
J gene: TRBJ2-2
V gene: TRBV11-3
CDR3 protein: CASSPYSGSGPGELFF
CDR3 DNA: TGTGCCAGCAGCCCTTATAGCGGGAGCGGGCCCGGGGAGCTGTTTTTT

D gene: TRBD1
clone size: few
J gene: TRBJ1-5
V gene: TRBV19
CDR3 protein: CASSPGQPNQPQHF
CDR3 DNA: TGTGCCAGTAGTCCGGGACAGCCCAATCAGCCCCAGCATTTT

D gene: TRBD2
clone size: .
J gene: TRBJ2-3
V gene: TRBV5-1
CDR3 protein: CASSAQPGLTDTQYF
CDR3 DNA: TGCGCCAGCAGCGCCCAACCGGGACTAACAGATACGCAGTATTTT

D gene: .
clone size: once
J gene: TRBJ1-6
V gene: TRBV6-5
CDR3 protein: CASSLTGHGNSPLHF
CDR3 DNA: TGTGCCAGCAGTTTGACAGGACACGGAAATTCACCCCTCCACTTT

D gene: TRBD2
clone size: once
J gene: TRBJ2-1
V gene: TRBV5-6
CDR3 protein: CASSLARDGGGPYNEQFF
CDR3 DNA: TGTGCCAGCAGCTTGGCAAGGGACGGCGGGGGGCCTTACAATGAGCAGTTCTTC

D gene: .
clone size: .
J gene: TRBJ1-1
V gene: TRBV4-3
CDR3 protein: CASSPDVTRVPEAFF
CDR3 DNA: TGCGCCAGCAGCCCGGACGTTACGCGGGTTCCTGAAGCTTTCTTT